This T cell receptor beta chain was recorded in a study of cytomegalovirus exposure and HLA in healthy donors. The ends were cut back, 0 bases at V and 8 bases at J, with 16 bases in the middle. The germline gives CDR1 LGHNT, CDR2 FRNRAP. CDR3 length: 15 residues. With regard to this clone: What it binds is not known.

Whole-study findings and limits: In a later analysis, a missense DCLRE1C variant was linked to TCR beta V- and J-gene trimming. Donor immune exposure was known only as CMV serostatus. The likely explanation for a cluster of highly shared sequence variants was sequencing artifact.

PCR involved 60 Vbeta and 13 Jbeta primers. Measured with immunoSEQ multiplex PCR; TCRdb has only the in-frame clones, and not every one. The sample carries over 100,000 clones, 70% recorded once. Sequenced input: PBMCs. The chain carries TRBV12-5 and TRBJ1-2; the D gene is possibly TRBD1 (6 bases). The sequence came from a man aged 25 to 40 in good health and CMV-seropositive. The CDR3 loop reads CASGLVHRELEGYTF. CDR3 bases: TGTGCTAGTGGTTTGGTACACAGGGAGTTAGAAGGCTACACCTTC. The whole variable domain, remainder taken from reference TRBV12-5 and TRBJ1-2, is DARVTQTPRHKVTEMGQEVTMRCQPILGHNTVFWYRQTMMQGLELLAYFRNRAPLDDSGMPKDRFSAEMPDATLATLKIQPSEPRDSAVYFCASGLVHRELEGYTFGSGTRLTVV.